Following are 11 T cell receptor beta chains from one sample sequenced in a study of OX40 agonist ivuxolimab in advanced cancers. Using immunoSEQ multiplex PCR, the repertoire was profiled, and TCRdb retains in-frame clones only, with some absent. This table holds approximately 23,000 clones, 84% found once. This specimen consisted of CD4+ or CD8+ T cells sorted from blood, obtained in a trial of the OX40 agonist ivuxolimab. The receptor source for this set is an adult with an advanced solid tumor such as melanoma, head and neck, liver or kidney cancer.

The chain uses TRBV2 and TRBJ1-4; TRBD1 matches 7 bases. The germline V gene encodes CDR1 SNHLY and CDR2 FYNNEI. V dropped 3 bases and J dropped 7; count of bases not matched to a gene: 8. There are 15 residues in the CDR3. CDR3 coding DNA: TGTGCCAGCAGTGATAGGCGGGCAGGGGGTGAAAAACTGTTTTTT. It translates to CASSDRRAGGEKLFF.

This chain joins TRBV13 and TRBJ1-5; D gene ambiguous. Trimming took off 5 bases at V and 4 bases at J, with 9 bases between the two ends. The CDR3 totals 13 residues. CDR1 is PRHDT and CDR2 is FYEKMQ in the germline V gene (reference sequence). CDR3 bases: TGTGCCAGCAGCGCGGGTCCTAATCAGCCCCAGCATTTT. As protein: CASSAGPNQPQHF.

This rearrangement joins TRBV29-1 to TRBJ2-7; 7 positions agree with TRBD1. V gave up 8 bases and J gave up 6 bases; unmatched junction bases: 10. CDR3 length: 12 residues. Germline loops: CDR1 SQVTM, CDR2 ANQGSEA. The CDR3 bases are TGCAGCTCGGTTGACAGGGCGAGCGAGCAGTACTTC. It specifies CSSVDRASEQYF.

V usage is TRBV29-1 and J usage is TRBJ2-3; 10 nucleotides match TRBD1. The germline CDR1 and CDR2 sequences are SQVTM and ANQGSEA. This CDR3 contains 15 residues. V was clipped by 3 bases and J by 1 base; unmatched bases: 4. The CDR3 sequence is CSVERGTGGTDTQYF. The CDR3 DNA is TGCAGCGTTGAGCGGGGGACAGGGGGCACAGATACGCAGTATTTT.

The rearrangement uses TRBV5-1 and TRBJ1-2, with 8 bases identical to TRBD1. Unmatched junction bases numbered 8, after V lost 0 bases and J lost 1 base. Germline V gives CDR1 SGHRS, CDR2 YFSETQ. CDR3 size: 17 residues. This chain's CDR3 is CASSLEAGGAINYGYTF. In DNA form, the CDR3 reads TGCGCCAGCAGCTTGGAGGCAGGGGGCGCCATTAACTATGGCTACACCTTC.

This CDR3 is CASSAPLADTQYF. The CDR3 bases are TGTGCCAGCAGCGCCCCCTTAGCAGATACGCAGTATTTT. The J gene is TRBJ2-3, the V gene TRBV9; D remains ambiguous. Trimming pared 3 bases from V and 4 bases from J, leaving 9 bases between. The CDR3 is 13 residues long. Germline lookup yields CDR1 SGDLS and CDR2 YYNGEE.

The genes are TRBV6-1 and TRBJ2-7; D remains ambiguous. Trimming stripped 7 bases from V and 9 bases from J, with 25 bases between. CDR3 size: 15 residues. Germline V lookup: CDR1 MNHNS, CDR2 SASEGT. CDR3 nucleotides: TGTGCCAGCAAGTCGGAACCATTATCGTGGATTGGGCAGTACTTC. Translating it yields CASKSEPLSWIGQYF.

The rearrangement links TRBV27 to TRBJ2-7; D uncertain. The CDR3 runs to 12 residues. Germline loops: CDR1 MNHEY, CDR2 SMNVEV (reference sequence). Trimming removed 6 bases from V and 7 bases from J, with 13 bases in between. The CDR3 here is CASSPNLGEQYF. CDR3 bases: TGTGCCAGCAGCCCCAACTTGGGGGAGCAGTACTTC.

The chain has TRBV5-6 and TRBJ2-7; 9 bases match TRBD1. V was clipped by 3 bases and J by 5 bases; unmatched bases: 6. The CDR3 is 14 amino acids. Germline lookup yields CDR1 SGHDT and CDR2 YYEEEE. The CDR3 bases are TGTGCCAGCAGCTCATCCGGGACAGGGAACGAGCAGTACTTC. Protein: CASSSSGTGNEQYF.

The rearrangement joins TRBV27 to TRBJ2-1; 10 nucleotides match TRBD2. Germline CDR1 MNHEY, CDR2 SMNVEV (reference sequence). The CDR3 loop spans 13 amino acids. V shed 5 bases and J 8 bases; nucleotides not matched to a gene: 3. The CDR3 loop reads CASSPGLADEQFF. The CDR3 region has the DNA TGTGCCAGCAGTCCCGGACTAGCGGATGAGCAGTTCTTC.

The chain uses TRBV6-1 and TRBJ2-7; 9 positions agree with TRBD1. Germline V gives CDR1 MNHNS, CDR2 SASEGT. V lost 4 bases, J lost 6 bases, and 7 bases stayed unmatched. This CDR3 spans 14 amino acids. The CDR3 here is CASSAGTGFSEQYF. CDR3 bases: TGTGCCAGCAGTGCCGGGACAGGGTTCTCCGAGCAGTACTTC.